These T cell receptor beta chains were read from a single sample in a study of blood T cell repertoires in COVID-19. Profiled with immunoSEQ multiplex PCR; TCRdb holds only in-frame clones, not every one. The sample contains about 260,000 clones, roughly nine tenths of which appear only once. Sequenced sample: peripheral blood. The receptor set was obtained from a man aged 60-69 years who had recovered from COVID-19. The CDR3 runs from the conserved cysteine through the conserved F or W. The D gene is left open where the match is weak. Part of the rows lack a size; the others show once, few, many or a class for expanded clones.

J gene	V gene	clone size	D gene	CDR3 DNA	CDR3 protein
TRBJ2-5	TRBV7-9	-	-	TGTGCCAGCGTTGGACAGCAGTACCAAGAGACCCAGTACTTC	CASVGQQYQETQYF
TRBJ1-2	TRBV19	-	TRBD1	TGTGCCAGTAGTATTTTCCCGGGACAGGGGGACGGCTACACCTTC	CASSIFPGQGDGYTF
TRBJ1-6	TRBV5-6	-	TRBD1	TGTGCCAGCAGCTTACGGACAGGGGGCTATAATTCACCCCTCCACTTT	CASSLRTGGYNSPLHF
TRBJ1-2	TRBV12-3/TRBV12-4	once	-	TGTGCCAGCAGCTTTACAGCAAACTATGGCTACACCTTC	CASSFTANYGYTF
TRBJ2-7	TRBV5-4	-	-	TGTGCCAGCAGCCCCCGTACCGGGTACGAGCAGTACTTC	CASSPRTGYEQYF
TRBJ1-1	TRBV24-1	-	TRBD1	TGTGCCACCAGTGACCTGGCACCGGGACAGGGTACACCCCGGGACACTGAAGCTTTCTTT	CATSDLAPGQGTPRDTEAFF
TRBJ1-1	TRBV2	-	-	TGTGCCAGCATCTCCCCTACGGGGACTGAAGCTTTCTTT	CASISPTGTEAFF
TRBJ2-5	TRBV7-9	-	TRBD2	TGTGCCAGCAGTCTCGACGGGGGGTACCCGCCCCAGTACTTC	CASSLDGGYPPQYF
TRBJ2-2	TRBV7-9	-	-	TGTGCCAGCAGCTTAGGCCAGTTCGCGAACACCGGGGAGCTGTTTTTT	CASSLGQFANTGELFF
TRBJ2-1	TRBV6-4	-	-	TGTGCCAGCAGTGACAAAAACAGGGCAATTGGCAATGAGCAGTTCTTC	CASSDKNRAIGNEQFF
TRBJ1-1	TRBV7-3	-	TRBD1	TGTGCCAGCAGCTCAGGACAGGGGAACACTGAAGCTTTCTTT	CASSSGQGNTEAFF
TRBJ2-3	TRBV7-2	-	TRBD2	TGTGCCAGCACCTTCAACAGGGGCGGGGGGGCAAATACGCAGTATTTT	CASTFNRGGGANTQYF
TRBJ2-2	TRBV6-5	-	-	TGTGCCAGCACCCTACGTGGAGGGACCGGGGAGCTGTTTTTT	CASTLRGGTGELFF
TRBJ2-5	TRBV11-2	-	TRBD2	TGTGCCAGCAGCATAACTAGCGGGGGGGGTCAAGAGACCCAGTACTTC	CASSITSGGGQETQYF
TRBJ1-2	TRBV9	-	-	TGTGCCAGCAGCGTAGGCTTGGGGCCTACTCTTAACTATGGCTACACCTTC	CASSVGLGPTLNYGYTF
TRBJ1-5	TRBV29-1	-	-	TGCAGCGTTAAGGAGGGACGGAATCAGCCCCAGCATTTT	CSVKEGRNQPQHF
TRBJ2-7	TRBV7-3	-	TRBD2	TGTGCCAGCAGCTTGTACCCTAGCGGGGGTACGGAGCAGTACTTC	CASSLYPSGGTEQYF
TRBJ2-7	TRBV6-5	-	TRBD1	TGTGCCAGCAGCCTCCGGGACAGGGTCTCCTACGAGCAGTACTTC	CASSLRDRVSYEQYF
TRBJ2-7	TRBV7-9	-	TRBD2	TGTGCCAGCAGCTTAGGACTAGCGGGGGGCCCCTACGAGCAGTACTTC	CASSLGLAGGPYEQYF
TRBJ1-4	TRBV19	once	-	TGTGCCAGTAGCCCTGGGGCAGGATCGAATGAAAAACTGTTTTTT	CASSPGAGSNEKLFF
TRBJ2-7	TRBV29-1	-	-	TGCAGCGTTGTGGGGGACAACTCCCCCGCCTACGAGCAGTACTTC	CSVVGDNSPAYEQYF
TRBJ1-5	TRBV24-1	-	-	TGTGCCACCAGTGATTCGGCAGGGGCTAAGGGAGGCAATCAGCCCCAGCATTTT	CATSDSAGAKGGNQPQHF
TRBJ1-2	TRBV5-4	-	-	TGTGCCAGCAGCTTGCGGGGAGGGGAAGGCTACACCTTC	CASSLRGGEGYTF
TRBJ2-5	TRBV19	-	-	TGTGCCAGTAGTTCTAGCCGCAGGCTAGCGAACCAAGAGACCCAGTACTTC	CASSSSRRLANQETQYF
TRBJ1-5	TRBV29-1	-	TRBD1	TGCAGCGTTGGACAGGGTAATGGGAAGCCCCAGCATTTT	CSVGQGNGKPQHF
TRBJ1-4	TRBV11-2	few	-	TGTGCCAGCAGCTCCGGGGGGGCACCATTGCCGTTTTTT	CASSSGGAPLPFF
TRBJ2-2	TRBV2	once	-	TGTGCCAGCATAGCGACAACTTACACCGGGGAGCTGTTTTTT	CASIATTYTGELFF
TRBJ1-1	TRBV18	-	-	TGTGCCAGCCAAATAGACAGTATTACTGAAGCTTTCTTT	CASQIDSITEAFF
TRBJ2-3	TRBV14	-	-	TGTGCCAGCAGCCGCGACAGGATTCGCACAGATACGCAGTATTTT	CASSRDRIRTDTQYF
TRBJ2-5	TRBV25-1	-	TRBD1	TGTGCCAGTAGGACAGGGGTATCAGAGACCCAGTACTTC	CASRTGVSETQYF
TRBJ2-7	TRBV6-5	-	-	TGTGCCAGCGCAGGGCATTCCTACGAGCAGTACTTC	CASAGHSYEQYF